The 19 T cell receptor beta chains below come from one sample, sequenced in a study of blood T cell repertoires in COVID-19. The repertoire was sequenced with immunoSEQ multiplex PCR; TCRdb's copy has only in-frame clones and lacks some. The repertoire has a few hundred thousand clones, 80% to 90% of them found once; the top ten carry 3% to 4%. The sample was PBMCs or T cells enriched from blood (not recorded which). The source of these receptors is a woman between 35 and 50 years old with acute COVID-19.

V gene TRBV29-1 combines with J gene TRBJ1-2; 9 nucleotides line up with TRBD1. Unmatched junction bases numbered 9, after V lost 5 bases and J lost 5 bases. The CDR3 loop spans 14 amino acids. Per germline, CDR1 SQVTM and CDR2 ANQGSEA. CDR3 loop: CSVSAGTGNYGYTF. DNA for the CDR3: TGCAGCGTTTCTGCTGGGACAGGGAATTATGGCTACACCTTC.

V and J are TRBV29-1 and TRBJ2-7; 11 nucleotides agree with TRBD2. Germline loops: CDR1 SQVTM, CDR2 ANQGSEA. Trimming took 7 bases from V and 7 from J; bases not matched to a gene: 15. The CDR3 totals 15 residues. DNA for the CDR3: TGCAGCGCCTTGATAGCGGGAGGGCTCTCCTGGGAGCAGTACTTC. This codes for CSALIAGGLSWEQYF.

The chain combines TRBV28 with TRBJ1-2, with 9 bases that match TRBD1. J gave up 6 bases and V 5 bases, and 1 base lay outside the gene matches. The CDR3 loop spans 12 amino acids. CDR1 is MDHEN and CDR2 is SYDVKM in the germline V gene. The CDR3 here is CASSTGGDGYTF. The CDR3 DNA follows: TGTGCCAGCAGTACAGGGGGCGATGGCTACACCTTC.

This clone showed up just once. This chain joins TRBV29-1 and TRBJ2-1, with 11 nucleotides matching TRBD2. V lost 2 bases and J lost 6; bases outside the gene matches: 6. Looked up from germline, CDR1 is SQVTM and CDR2 is ANQGSEA. The CDR3 has 15 amino acids. The CDR3, as DNA: TGCAGCGTTGAATCAACGACTAGCGGGATCAATGAGCAGTTCTTC. As protein: CSVESTTSGINEQFF.

CDR3 DNA: TGTGCCTGGAACCCAGGAGTGATACTCGGGACTAGCGGACAAGCAGATACGCAGTATTTT. Protein sequence: CAWNPGVILGTSGQADTQYF. The chain recombines TRBV30 with TRBJ2-3, with TRBD2 matching over 11 bases. Trimming at V came to 4 bases and at J to 4 bases, leaving 22 bases not matched to a gene. The V gene's germline CDR1 is GTSNPN and CDR2 SVGIG (reference sequence). CDR3 length: 20 residues.

This sequence joins TRBV28 and TRBJ2-2; TRBD2 might be the D (5 bases). This CDR3 contains 16 residues. CDR1 MDHEN and CDR2 SYDVKM come from the germline V gene. V lost 6 bases to trimming and J lost 4 bases, with 18 bases between them. CDR3 nucleotide sequence: TGTGCCAGCAGGCCCGATTCGGGTCGGGGCACCGGGGAGCTGTTTTTT. Its protein is CASRPDSGRGTGELFF. Together with reference TRBV28 and TRBJ2-2, the CDR3 gives the full variable domain: DVKVTQSSRYLVKRTGEKVFLECVQDMDHENMFWYRQDPGLGLRLIYFSYDVKMKEKGDIPEGYSVSREKKERFSLILESASTNQTSMYLCASRPDSGRGTGELFFGEGSRLTVL.

The rearrangement joins TRBV25-1 to TRBJ2-5; 7 bases agree with TRBD1. Unmatched junction bases numbered 8, after V lost 5 bases and J lost 2 bases. The CDR3 covers 15 residues. CDR1 and CDR2 from the germline V gene are MGHDK and SYGVNS. The CDR3 bases are TGTGCCAGCAGTCTCCTGAGGGGACAGCAAGAGACCCAGTACTTC. Protein: CASSLLRGQQETQYF.

V is TRBV12-3 or TRBV12-4 and J is TRBJ1-5; D gene uncertain. V lost 6 bases, J lost 7 bases, and 10 bases lay in between. The CDR3 runs 12 residues. CDR3 nucleotide sequence: TGTGCCAGCAGGCTGGCCGGGCAGCCCCAGCATTTT. Its protein is CASRLAGQPQHF.

The chain combines TRBV19 with TRBJ2-7; TRBD2 matches 14 bases. Germline loops: CDR1 LNHDA, CDR2 SQIVND (reference sequence). The ends lost 8 bases at V and 4 bases at J; junction bases unmatched: 7. The CDR3 is made up of 15 amino acids. In DNA form, the CDR3 reads TGTGCCAGTGGGTCCGGGACTAGCGGGAGTTACGAGCAGTACTTC. It translates to CASGSGTSGSYEQYF.

The V call is TRBV5-1, the J call TRBJ2-7; 10 positions agree with TRBD1. The CDR3 has 16 residues. V shed 0 bases and J 4 bases; nucleotides not matched to a gene: 7. The germline CDR1 and CDR2 sequences are SGHRS and YFSETQ. CDR3 DNA sequence: TGCGCCAGCAGCTTGGCTTTCGGACAGGGGGTGTACGAGCAGTACTTC. Translating it yields CASSLAFGQGVYEQYF.

This chain joins TRBV2 and TRBJ2-5, with 11 bases lining up with TRBD2. V lost 6 bases, J lost 5 bases, and 17 bases stayed unmatched. The CDR3 is 18 residues long. The V gene's germline CDR1 is SNHLY and CDR2 FYNNEI. This CDR3 is CASRYRGIALAGEETQYF. As DNA, the CDR3 is TGTGCCAGCAGGTACAGGGGAATAGCACTAGCGGGAGAGGAGACCCAGTACTTC.

The chain has TRBV3-1 (or the pseudogene TRBV3-2) and TRBJ2-7, with TRBD2 as a possible D gene (5 bases). The CDR3 runs 13 residues. CDR1 is LGHDT, CDR2 YNNKEL, per germline (reference sequence). V was clipped by 4 bases and J by 0 bases, with 7 bases between them. CDR3 sequence reads: CASSPGYSYEQYF. CDR3 nucleotide sequence: TGTGCCAGCAGCCCGGGGTACTCCTACGAGCAGTACTTC.

V usage is TRBV5-1 and J usage is TRBJ1-2; D is possibly TRBD1 (6 bases). CDR1 is SGHRS, CDR2 YFSETQ, per germline. This CDR3 has 14 amino acids. Between the trimmed V and J ends, which lost 4 bases and 8 bases, there was a span of 18 bases. CDR3 region: CASSPGDNQGGYTF. The CDR3 DNA follows: TGCGCCAGCAGCCCAGGGGACAACCAGGGCGGCTACACCTTC.

The chain couples TRBV6-5 to TRBJ1-5; no reliable D call. The germline V gene encodes CDR1 MNHEY and CDR2 SVGAGI. CDR3 size: 14 residues. V was clipped by 4 bases and J by 3 bases, with 10 bases between them. CDR3: CASSSGLINQPQHF. CDR3 bases: TGTGCCAGCAGTTCAGGACTGATCAATCAGCCCCAGCATTTT.

The chain joins TRBV19 to TRBJ2-7, with TRBD1 matching 10 bases. The germline V gene encodes CDR1 LNHDA and CDR2 SQIVND (reference sequence). Trimming at V came to 4 bases and at J to 2 bases, leaving 5 bases not matched to a gene. This CDR3 contains 15 residues. CDR3 loop: CASSTDRGPTYEQYF. In nucleotides, the CDR3 is TGTGCCAGTAGTACCGACAGGGGGCCTACCTACGAGCAGTACTTC.

The CDR3: CASSLRRTGKNADTQYF. CDR3 sequence (DNA): TGTGCCAGCAGCTTAAGAAGGACAGGGAAGAATGCAGATACGCAGTATTTT. The chain couples TRBV11-2 to TRBJ2-3, with TRBD1 identical over 8 bases. After removal of 2 bases from V and 4 bases from J, the junction contained 11 bases not matched to a gene. The CDR3 loop spans 17 amino acids. Germline V gene sequence: CDR1 SGHAT, CDR2 FQNNGV. Based on the CDR3 plus reference TRBV11-2 and TRBJ2-3, the full variable domain is EAGVAQSPRYKIIEKRQSVAFWCNPISGHATLYWYQQILGQGPKLLIQFQNNGVVDDSQLPKDRFSAERLKGVDSTLKIQPAKLEDSAVYLCASSLRRTGKNADTQYFGPGTRLTVL.

V gene TRBV5-5 combines with J gene TRBJ2-4; 8 bases are shared with TRBD1. V lost 2 bases, J lost 9 bases, and 7 bases stayed unmatched. CDR1 SGHKS and CDR2 YYEKEE come from the germline V gene (reference sequence). The CDR3 totals 14 residues. The CDR3: CASSFSGQGGIQYF. Here the CDR3 DNA reads TGTGCCAGCAGCTTTTCCGGACAGGGTGGCATTCAGTACTTC.

V gene TRBV12-2 combines with J gene TRBJ2-2; the table's D gene call, TRBD2, was not cross checked with the DNA. TRBV12-2 is reported as a pseudogene. The CDR3 sequence is 17 residues long. The chain's CDR3 is CASRPHGRGSNTGELFF. CDR3 bases: TGTGCAAGTCGACCACATGGGAGGGGATCGAACACCGGGGAGCTGTTTTTT.

This clone was seen more than once but under ten times. At one of its ends the junction is not consistent with the germline gene, which may arise from a read error. The chain has TRBV23-1 and TRBJ2-3, with D hard to call. TRBV23-1 is given ORF status, its function remaining uncertain. This CDR3 has 12 amino acids. DNA for the CDR3: TGCGCCAGCAGTCAATTGACAAGAAAGTTTGCCTTC. Translation gives CASSQLTRKFAF.